This T cell receptor (beta chain) was obtained from a study of cytomegalovirus exposure and HLA in healthy donors. As for this clone: Its specificity is not known.

As for the donors, each was a healthy bone marrow donor. General observations from the study: An analysis done earlier found most TCR beta V segments productive about 90% or about 30% of the time.

The PCR made use of 60 Vbeta and 13 Jbeta primers. Assay used: immunoSEQ multiplex PCR; TCRdb lists only in-frame clones, some missing. The sample lists almost 90,000 clones, roughly 85% occurring once. The CDR3 is made up of 15 amino acids. V dropped 3 bases and J dropped 6; count of bases not matched to a gene: 9. Germline CDR1 and CDR2: SGHRS and YFSETQ. The sequence was collected from a man between 40 and 49 years old in good health and CMV-seropositive. Sequencing was done on a sample of PBMCs. The chain links TRBV5-1 to TRBJ2-3; the match to TRBD1 covers 8 bases. The CDR3 DNA reads TGCGCCAGCAGCTCCGGGACAGGTGAGAGGGATACGCAGTATTTT. Translation gives CASSSGTGERDTQYF.